One TCR beta chain is described in this entry. The data were obtained in a study of blood T cell repertoires in COVID-19. The data were produced by immunoSEQ multiplex PCR, yet TCRdb's version contains in-frame clones alone and is incomplete. The table shows about 140,000 clones, with less than 80% occurring only once. Material for sequencing was peripheral blood. The sequence was obtained from a man in his fifties or sixties with acute or convalescent COVID-19.

Here the CDR3 DNA reads TGTGCCAGCAGCCTGAACACCGGGGAGCTGTTTTTT. Protein product: CASSLNTGELFF. The J gene is TRBJ2-2, the V gene TRBV12-3 or TRBV12-4; D not resolved. CDR3 size: 12 residues. Trimming pared 6 bases from V and 1 base from J, leaving 3 bases between.